This TCR beta chain derives from a study of blood T cells in healthy people across ages. Study at large: Per two T cells, template switching captured roughly one barcoded beta molecule.

Turning to this clonotype: Sequence at one end of the junction differs from germline and may be a read error.

This CDR3 region has 14 residues. Per the germline V gene, CDR1 is DFQATT and CDR2 is SNEGSKA (reference sequence). A sample-barcoded 5' primer and a J-beta primer mix were used in a second PCR of roughly 6 to 12 cycles. The study obtained at least 3 million CDR3-containing paired-end reads from every sample. Each CDR3 protein is one row after TCRdb ran MiXCR on the 5' RACE reads. The sample lists 650,000 to 1,000,000 distinct CDR3 sequences, 35% to 60% occurring once. This receptor was taken from a man older than 75 in good health. The chain employs TRBV20-1 and TRBJ1-1; D gene uncertain. The sample consisted of blood. The CDR3, as DNA: TGCAGCGCAAACCTCGACGGTATGAACACCGAAGCTTTCTTT. It is translated as CSANLDGMNTEAFF.